Only a few counts were recorded for the clone carrying this T cell receptor beta chain. MiXCR was run by TCRdb on the 5' RACE reads, yielding one entry per CDR3 protein. The sample has roughly 110,000 distinct CDR3 sequences, approximately 15% seen once. The entry originates in a study of T-cell memory formation after mild COVID-19. Trimming stripped 7 bases from V and 6 bases from J, with 23 bases between. CDR3 size: 16 residues. The receptor was derived from an adult woman who had mild COVID-19 (a few samples of this study predate the infection). Cell type and time point are not known. Input material: PBMCs or a T cell subset sorted from them (not recorded which). This chain connects TRBV12-3 or TRBV12-4 to TRBJ2-3, with a weak D call TRBD2 (5 bases). Here the CDR3 reads CASTTGLRARGDTQYF. The CDR3 nucleotides read TGTGCCAGCACCACCGGACTGCGTGCGCGAGGGGATACGCAGTATTTT.